A selection of T cell receptor beta chains follows, all from one sample in a study of blood T cell repertoires in COVID-19. Sequencing used immunoSEQ multiplex PCR; TCRdb keeps in-frame clones, though not all of them. The sample consists of roughly 100,000 clones, less than 85% of them appearing once. The sample comprised peripheral blood. Every receptor here comes from a woman aged 55 to 70 with acute or convalescent COVID-19. Each CDR3 is given without its conserved first and last residue. Each record gives: D gene, J gene, V gene, CDR3 protein. The D gene is left open where the match is weak.

TRBD1	TRBJ1-2	TRBV7-9	ASSSWDRVDYGYT
-	TRBJ2-2	TRBV5-1	ASSLNLQGNTGELF
-	TRBJ2-7	TRBV2	ASSDGGLYYEQY
-	TRBJ2-1	TRBV2	ASSETRSELF
TRBD1	TRBJ2-7	TRBV6-5	ASSLRDSSYEQY
-	TRBJ1-1	TRBV20-1	SANRGTEAF
-	TRBJ1-2	TRBV6-1	ASSEVSGPYGYT
TRBD1	TRBJ2-5	TRBV7-9	ASSLAGGFIETQY
TRBD2	TRBJ2-3	TRBV10-2	ASSEFLAGDTDTQY
-	TRBJ1-4	TRBV7-9	ASREGAANEKLF
TRBD1	TRBJ2-5	TRBV25-1	ASSRQGPGETQY
-	TRBJ2-2	TRBV5-1	ASSLAQGSTGELF